This T cell receptor beta chain was documented in a study of T-cell reconstitution after alpha-beta-depleted transplantation in children. Trimming cost V 2 bases and J 11 bases, with 12 bases left between them. The CDR3 totals 13 residues. Germline V gene sequence: CDR1 LGHDT, CDR2 YNNKEL (reference sequence). This clonotype was counted a few times. Unique molecular identifiers were used to barcode this TCRbeta library. From the PCR reads, TCRdb called clonotypes with MiXCR, one entry per CDR3 protein. The sample consists of approximately 400,000 distinct CDR3 sequences, about a tenth of them appearing once.

The clonotype was recovered from a human donor who donated a stem cell graft to a child with acute myeloid leukemia. The chain couples TRBV3-1 to TRBJ2-2; TRBD1 or TRBD2 may be the D gene (5 bases each). The sample was PBMCs from the stem cell graft donor, taken from the stem cell graft. The CDR3 protein is CASSQRGDGELFF. The CDR3 bases are TGTGCCAGCAGCCAAAGAGGGGACGGTGAGCTGTTTTTT.